Listed below are T cell receptor beta chains from one sample, sequenced in a study of blood T cell repertoires in COVID-19. Sequencing was performed with immunoSEQ multiplex PCR; in TCRdb, only in-frame clones are kept and a portion is missing. Here the sample spans tens of thousands of clones, 90% being singletons. Sequenced sample: peripheral blood. The receptor set was obtained from a man aged 70 or older with active or convalescent COVID-19. CDR3s leave out the opening cysteine and the closing phenylalanine or tryptophan.

V gene: TRBV2; CDR3 protein: ASSARQGLETQY
V gene: TRBV7-9; CDR3 protein: ASSSLAGTGEQF
V gene: TRBV10-3; CDR3 protein: ATAAGGEETQY
V gene: TRBV5-1; CDR3 protein: ASSPTGLQETQY
V gene: TRBV18; CDR3 protein: ASSPNGQGQETQY
V gene: TRBV5-8; CDR3 protein: ASSPGTHNTGELF
V gene: TRBV10-3; CDR3 protein: AISKGVGAEAF
V gene: TRBV5-6; CDR3 protein: ASSLTGTSEQF
V gene: TRBV2; CDR3 protein: ASSVESNQPQH
V gene: TRBV7-9; CDR3 protein: ASSWGGTENEKLF
V gene: TRBV5-5; CDR3 protein: ASSWATENTEAF
V gene: TRBV6-5; CDR3 protein: ASTGSVQANYGYT
V gene: TRBV7-3; CDR3 protein: ASSNQPSVPDTQY
V gene: TRBV7-8; CDR3 protein: ASSLGASGRAVQETQY
V gene: TRBV19; CDR3 protein: ASSQTTGVDTEAF
V gene: TRBV30; CDR3 protein: ARTGGANTDTQY
V gene: TRBV4-3; CDR3 protein: ASSQQGVGYGYT
V gene: TRBV19; CDR3 protein: ASTTDRVGNEKLF
V gene: TRBV11-2; CDR3 protein: ASTPGGGQETQY
V gene: TRBV7-9; CDR3 protein: ASSLASDGYT